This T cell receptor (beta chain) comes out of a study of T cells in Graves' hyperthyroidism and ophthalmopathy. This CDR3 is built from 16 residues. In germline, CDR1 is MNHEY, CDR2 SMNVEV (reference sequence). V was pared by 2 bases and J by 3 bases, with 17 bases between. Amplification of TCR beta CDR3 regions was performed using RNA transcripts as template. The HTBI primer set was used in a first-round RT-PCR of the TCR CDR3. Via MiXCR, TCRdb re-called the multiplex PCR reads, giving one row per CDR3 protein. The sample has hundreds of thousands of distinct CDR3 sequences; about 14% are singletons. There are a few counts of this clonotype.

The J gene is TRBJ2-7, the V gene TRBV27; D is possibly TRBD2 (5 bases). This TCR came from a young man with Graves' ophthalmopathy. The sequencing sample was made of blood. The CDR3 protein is CASSLGGLTPFYEQYF. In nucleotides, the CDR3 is TGTGCCAGCAGTTTAGGAGGCCTCACCCCATTCTACGAGCAGTACTTC.